The TCR beta chain under discussion was sequenced for a study of blood T cell repertoires in COVID-19. In the study overall: Both acute and convalescent COVID-19 samples were obtained from the United States, Italy and Spain. Sample material is recorded as cDNA or gDNA derived from T cells, B-cell-depleted T cells, or PBMCs.

With 1 base removed from V and 4 bases from J, the gap between germline ends came to 20 bases. CDR3 length equals 19 residues. Germline CDR1 MNHNS, CDR2 SASEGT. In the original analysis: For nucleated cells, counts were estimated from reference gene primer amplification. Measured with immunoSEQ multiplex PCR; TCRdb has only the in-frame clones, and not every one. V, J and clone size are taken as reported in that table, and D and trimming were inferred from the DNA itself. The table shows roughly 240,000 clones, with over 65% occurring only once. The sample consisted of peripheral blood. The gene calls are TRBV6-1 and TRBJ1-6, with D possibly being TRBD1 (5 bases). This TCR was sampled from a man between 60 and 75 years old who had recovered from COVID-19. The CDR3 DNA is TGTGCCAGCAGTGAAGTGGGTCTTTGGCAGGGCGATTATAATTCACCCCTCCACTTT. The encoded protein is CASSEVGLWQGDYNSPLHF.